The clone carrying this T cell receptor beta chain was counted a few times. The sample belongs to a study of blood T cell repertoires in COVID-19. The wider study: Both acute and convalescent COVID-19 samples were obtained from the United States, Italy and Spain.

In the original analysis: Amplification of reference gene primers provided the estimated nucleated cell counts. Measured with immunoSEQ multiplex PCR; TCRdb has only the in-frame clones, and not every one. V, J and clone size derive from that table, while D and trimming were established from the DNA sequence. The sample gives about 160,000 clones, 85% to 90% of which show up once; about 6% is in the top ten. The clonotype comes from a man older than 75 with acute or convalescent COVID-19. Sequencing input: peripheral blood.

The CDR3 protein is CASSPTGRVEQYF. DNA for the CDR3: TGTGCCAGCAGCCCAACAGGGAGGGTTGAGCAGTACTTC. This chain joins TRBV14 and TRBJ2-7; D is possibly TRBD2 (7 bases). The CDR3 is 13 amino acids. Trimming pared 4 bases from V and 7 bases from J, leaving 14 bases between. The germline V gene has CDR1 SGHDN and CDR2 FVKESK.